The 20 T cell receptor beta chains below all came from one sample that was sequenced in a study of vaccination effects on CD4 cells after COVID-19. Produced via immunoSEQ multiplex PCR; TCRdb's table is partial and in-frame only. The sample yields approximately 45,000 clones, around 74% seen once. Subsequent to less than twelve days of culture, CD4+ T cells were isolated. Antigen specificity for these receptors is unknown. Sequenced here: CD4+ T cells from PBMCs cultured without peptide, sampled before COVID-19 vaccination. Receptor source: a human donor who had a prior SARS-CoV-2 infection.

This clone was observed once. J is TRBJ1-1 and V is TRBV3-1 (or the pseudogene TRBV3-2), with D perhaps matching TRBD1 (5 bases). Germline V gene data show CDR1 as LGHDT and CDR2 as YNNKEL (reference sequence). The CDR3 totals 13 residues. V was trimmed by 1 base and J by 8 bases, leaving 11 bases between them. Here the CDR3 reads CASSQVTGGEAFF. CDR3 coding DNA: TGTGCCAGCAGCCAAGTAACCGGGGGGGAAGCTTTCTTT.

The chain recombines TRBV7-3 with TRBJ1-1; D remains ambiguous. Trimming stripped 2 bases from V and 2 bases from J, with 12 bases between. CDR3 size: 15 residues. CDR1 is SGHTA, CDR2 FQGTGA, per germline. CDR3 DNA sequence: TGTGCCAGCAGCTTATTAGGCTTAGGTAACACTGAAGCTTTCTTT. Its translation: CASSLLGLGNTEAFF.

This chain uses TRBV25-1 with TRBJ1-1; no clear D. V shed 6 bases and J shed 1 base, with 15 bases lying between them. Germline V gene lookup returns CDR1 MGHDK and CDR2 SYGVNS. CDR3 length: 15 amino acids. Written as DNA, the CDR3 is TGTGCCAGCAGCGCAATTGGGGTGGGGAACACTGAAGCTTTCTTT. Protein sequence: CASSAIGVGNTEAFF. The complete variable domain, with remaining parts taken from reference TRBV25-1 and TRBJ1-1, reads EADIYQTPRYLVIGTGKKITLECSQTMGHDKMYWYQQDPGMELHLIHYSYGVNSTEKGDLSSESTVSRIRTEHFPLTLESARPSHTSQYLCASSAIGVGNTEAFFGQGTRLTVV.

DNA for the CDR3: TGTGCCAGCAGCTTGGGGACCCGGAGCGCTGAAGCTTTCTTT. Residues: CASSLGTRSAEAFF. The J gene is TRBJ1-1, the V gene TRBV5-4, with D unclear. Trimming stripped 0 bases from V and 6 bases from J, with 12 bases between. The CDR3 runs 14 residues. From germline, CDR1 is SGHNT and CDR2 YYREEE (reference sequence).

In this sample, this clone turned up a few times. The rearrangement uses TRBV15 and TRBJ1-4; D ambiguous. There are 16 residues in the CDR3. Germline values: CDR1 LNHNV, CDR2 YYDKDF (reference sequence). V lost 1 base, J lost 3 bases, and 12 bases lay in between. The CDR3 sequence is CATSRGAWASNEKLFF. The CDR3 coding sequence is TGTGCCACCAGCAGAGGGGCGTGGGCGTCTAATGAAAAACTGTTTTTT.

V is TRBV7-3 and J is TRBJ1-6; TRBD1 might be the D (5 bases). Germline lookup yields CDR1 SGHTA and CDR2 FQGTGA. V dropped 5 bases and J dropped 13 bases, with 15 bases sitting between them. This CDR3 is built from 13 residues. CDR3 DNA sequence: TGTGCCAGCAGCCGGGGGTTCGGGGACCCCCTCCACTTT. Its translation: CASSRGFGDPLHF.

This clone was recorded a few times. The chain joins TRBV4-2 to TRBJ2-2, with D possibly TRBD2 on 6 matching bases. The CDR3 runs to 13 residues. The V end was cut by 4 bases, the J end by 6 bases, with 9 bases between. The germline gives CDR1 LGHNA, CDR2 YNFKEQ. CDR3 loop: CASSPRGSGELFF. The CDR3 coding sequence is TGTGCCAGCAGCCCCCGGGGGTCCGGGGAGCTGTTTTTT.

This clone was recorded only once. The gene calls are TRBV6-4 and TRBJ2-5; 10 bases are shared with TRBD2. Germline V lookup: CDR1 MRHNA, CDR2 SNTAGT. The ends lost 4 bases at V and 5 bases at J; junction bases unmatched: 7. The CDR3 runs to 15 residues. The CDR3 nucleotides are TGTGCCAGCAGTGTACCTAGCGGGAGACGGGAGACCCAGTACTTC. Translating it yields CASSVPSGRRETQYF.

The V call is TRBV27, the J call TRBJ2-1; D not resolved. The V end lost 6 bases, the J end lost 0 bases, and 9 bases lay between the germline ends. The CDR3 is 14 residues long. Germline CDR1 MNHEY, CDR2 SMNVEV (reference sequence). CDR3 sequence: CASRPLDSYNEQFF. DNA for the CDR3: TGTGCCAGCAGGCCTTTAGACTCCTACAATGAGCAGTTCTTC.

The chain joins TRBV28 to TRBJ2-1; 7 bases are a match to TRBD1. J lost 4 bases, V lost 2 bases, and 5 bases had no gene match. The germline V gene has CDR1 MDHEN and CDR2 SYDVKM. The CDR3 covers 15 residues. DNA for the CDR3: TGTGCCAGCAGTTTAAGGGGGCAGGTGTACAATGAGCAGTTCTTC. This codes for CASSLRGQVYNEQFF.

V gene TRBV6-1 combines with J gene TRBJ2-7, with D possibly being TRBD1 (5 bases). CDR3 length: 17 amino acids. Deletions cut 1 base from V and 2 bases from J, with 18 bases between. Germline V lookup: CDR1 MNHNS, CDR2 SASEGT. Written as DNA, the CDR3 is TGTGCCAGCAGTGAAGTATGGTTTCAGGGAACCACCTACGAGCAGTACTTC. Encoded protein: CASSEVWFQGTTYEQYF.

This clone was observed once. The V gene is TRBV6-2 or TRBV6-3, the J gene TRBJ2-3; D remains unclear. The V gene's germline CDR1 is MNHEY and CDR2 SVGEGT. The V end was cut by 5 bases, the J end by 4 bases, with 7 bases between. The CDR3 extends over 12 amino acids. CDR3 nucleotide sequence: TGTGCCAGCAGTAAGAGGTCAGATACGCAGTATTTT. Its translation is CASSKRSDTQYF.

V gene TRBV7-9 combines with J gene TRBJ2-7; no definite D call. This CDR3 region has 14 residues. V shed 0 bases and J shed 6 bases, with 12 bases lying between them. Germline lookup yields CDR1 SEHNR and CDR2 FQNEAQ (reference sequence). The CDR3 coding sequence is TGTGCCAGCAGCTTAGCGGGCGGAAGTTCCGAGCAGTACTTC. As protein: CASSLAGGSSEQYF.

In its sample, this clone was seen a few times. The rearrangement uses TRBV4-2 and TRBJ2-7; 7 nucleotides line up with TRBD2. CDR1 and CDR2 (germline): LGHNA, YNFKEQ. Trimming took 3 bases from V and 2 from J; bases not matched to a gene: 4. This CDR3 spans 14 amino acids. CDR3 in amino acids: CASSQASGAYEQYF. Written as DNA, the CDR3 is TGTGCCAGCAGCCAGGCTAGCGGTGCCTACGAGCAGTACTTC.

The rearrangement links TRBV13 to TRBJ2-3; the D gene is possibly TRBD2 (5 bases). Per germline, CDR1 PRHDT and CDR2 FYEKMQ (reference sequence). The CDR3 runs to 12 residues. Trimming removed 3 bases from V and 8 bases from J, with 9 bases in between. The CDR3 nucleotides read TGTGCCAGCAGCTTGGAGGCTGCTACGCAGTATTTT. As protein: CASSLEAATQYF.

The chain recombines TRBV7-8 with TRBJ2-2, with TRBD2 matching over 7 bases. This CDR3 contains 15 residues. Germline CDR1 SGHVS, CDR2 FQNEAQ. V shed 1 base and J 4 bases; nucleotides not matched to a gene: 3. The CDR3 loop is CASSLVAGATGELFF. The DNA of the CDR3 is TGTGCCAGCAGCTTAGTGGCGGGAGCCACCGGGGAGCTGTTTTTT.

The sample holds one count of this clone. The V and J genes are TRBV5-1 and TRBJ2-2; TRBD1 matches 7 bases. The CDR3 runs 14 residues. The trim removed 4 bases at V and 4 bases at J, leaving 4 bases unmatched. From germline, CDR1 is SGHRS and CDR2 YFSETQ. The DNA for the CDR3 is TGCGCCAGCAGCCTGGGACAGAGCACCGGGGAGCTGTTTTTT. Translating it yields CASSLGQSTGELFF.

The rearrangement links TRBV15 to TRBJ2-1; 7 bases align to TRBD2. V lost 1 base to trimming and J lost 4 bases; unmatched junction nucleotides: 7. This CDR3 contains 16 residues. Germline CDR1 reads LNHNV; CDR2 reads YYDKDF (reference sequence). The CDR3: CATSRVRGDPYNEQFF. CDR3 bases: TGTGCCACCAGCAGAGTACGGGGGGACCCATACAATGAGCAGTTCTTC.

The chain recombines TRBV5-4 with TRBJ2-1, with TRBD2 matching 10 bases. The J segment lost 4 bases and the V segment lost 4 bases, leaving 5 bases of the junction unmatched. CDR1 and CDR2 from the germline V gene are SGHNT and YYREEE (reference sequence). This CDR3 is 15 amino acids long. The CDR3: CASSVPTSGYNEQFF. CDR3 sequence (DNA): TGTGCCAGCAGCGTCCCGACTAGCGGGTACAATGAGCAGTTCTTC.

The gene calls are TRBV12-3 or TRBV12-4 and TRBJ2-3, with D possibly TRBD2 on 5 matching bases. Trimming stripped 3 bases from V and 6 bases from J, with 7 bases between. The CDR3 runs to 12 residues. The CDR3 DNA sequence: TGTGCCAGCAGTTTCTCGGGGGATACGCAGTATTTT. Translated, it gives CASSFSGDTQYF.